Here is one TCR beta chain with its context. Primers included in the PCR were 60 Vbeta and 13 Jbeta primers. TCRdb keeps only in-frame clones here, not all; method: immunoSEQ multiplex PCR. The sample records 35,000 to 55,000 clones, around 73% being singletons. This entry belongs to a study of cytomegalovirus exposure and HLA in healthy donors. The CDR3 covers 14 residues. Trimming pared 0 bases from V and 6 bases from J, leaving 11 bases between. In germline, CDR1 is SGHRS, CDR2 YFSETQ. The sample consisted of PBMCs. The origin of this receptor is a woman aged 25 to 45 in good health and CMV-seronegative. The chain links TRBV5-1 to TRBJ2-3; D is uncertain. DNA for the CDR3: TGCGCCAGCAGCTTGGCCAGGATGTCGGATACGCAGTATTTT. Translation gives CASSLARMSDTQYF.